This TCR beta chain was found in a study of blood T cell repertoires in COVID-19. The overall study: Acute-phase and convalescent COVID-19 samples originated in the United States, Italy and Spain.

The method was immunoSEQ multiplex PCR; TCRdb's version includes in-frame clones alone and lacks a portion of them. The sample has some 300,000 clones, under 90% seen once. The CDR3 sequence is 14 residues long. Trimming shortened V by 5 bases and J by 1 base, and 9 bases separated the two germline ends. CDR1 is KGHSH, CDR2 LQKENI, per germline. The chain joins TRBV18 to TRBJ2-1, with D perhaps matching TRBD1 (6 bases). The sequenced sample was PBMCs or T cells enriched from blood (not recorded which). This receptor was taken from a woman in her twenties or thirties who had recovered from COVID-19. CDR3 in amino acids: CASSIDRSYNEQFF. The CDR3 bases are TGTGCCAGCTCAATAGACAGGTCCTACAATGAGCAGTTCTTC.